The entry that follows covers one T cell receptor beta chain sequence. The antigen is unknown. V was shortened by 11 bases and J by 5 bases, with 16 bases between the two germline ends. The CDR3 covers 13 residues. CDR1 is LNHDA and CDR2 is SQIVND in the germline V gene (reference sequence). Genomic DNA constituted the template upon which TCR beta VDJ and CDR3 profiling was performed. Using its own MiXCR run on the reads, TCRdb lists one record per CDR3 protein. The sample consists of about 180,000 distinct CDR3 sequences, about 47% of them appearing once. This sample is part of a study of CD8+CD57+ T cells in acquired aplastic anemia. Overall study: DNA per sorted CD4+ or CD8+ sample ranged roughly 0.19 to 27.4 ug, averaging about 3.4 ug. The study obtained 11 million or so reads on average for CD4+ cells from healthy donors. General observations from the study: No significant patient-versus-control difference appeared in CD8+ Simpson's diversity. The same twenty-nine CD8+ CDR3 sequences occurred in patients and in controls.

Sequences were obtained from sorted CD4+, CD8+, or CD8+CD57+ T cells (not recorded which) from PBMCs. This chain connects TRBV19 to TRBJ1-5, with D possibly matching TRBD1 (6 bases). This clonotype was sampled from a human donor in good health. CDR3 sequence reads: CAWSVGGDQPQHF. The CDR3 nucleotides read TGTGCCTGGAGTGTTGGGGGCGATCAGCCCCAGCATTTT.